Included here is one T cell receptor beta chain sequence, with context. There are 17 residues in the CDR3. Trimming cost V 2 bases and J 9 bases, with 21 bases left between them. Germline V gives CDR1 SGHNT, CDR2 YYREEE (reference sequence). Method: immunoSEQ multiplex PCR; TCRdb's copy keeps in-frame clones and lacks some. The sample lists about 120,000 clones, 80% to 90% occurring once. This entry is derived from a study of blood T cell repertoires in COVID-19. The receptor was derived from a woman aged 55-70 years with acute or convalescent COVID-19. V usage is TRBV5-4 and J usage is TRBJ1-6; a weak D match, TRBD1 (6 bases). The sample was peripheral blood. The CDR3 here is CASSLRTGRRFGSPLHF. Written as DNA, the CDR3 is TGTGCCAGCAGCTTACGCACAGGGAGACGGTTTGGTTCACCCCTCCACTTT.